The sequence of this TCR beta chain was determined in a study of T cell clusters in autoimmune cytopenias. On the study more broadly: The median distinct TRB clonotype count was approximately 2,500 per sample, from a median approximately 51,000 reads. Overall study results and limits: Active autoimmune hepatitis patients had around 2.9-fold fewer exclusive TRB clusters than healthy donors. TRB repertoire shifts in secondary cytopenia and chronic lymphocytic leukemia mostly reflected lymphoma, not autoimmunity.

CDR3 length: 15 amino acids. Germline V gene data show CDR1 as KGHSH and CDR2 as LQKENI. TRB was amplified from roughly 250 ng of peripheral blood genomic DNA per sample. This clonotype is labeled medium-sized based on frequency. Its antigen is not known. TRB was amplified by touch-down multiplex PCR, primer pools A and B combined. TCRdb re-called the multiplex PCR reads and gives one entry per CDR3 protein, without DNA. This sample contains about 5,900 distinct CDR3 sequences. Sequenced sample: peripheral blood. The sequence was obtained from a human donor with an autoimmune cytopenia or autoimmune hepatitis (not recorded which). This chain uses TRBV18 with TRBJ2-5; with no DNA, the TCRdb D assignment of TRBD1 cannot be verified. CDR3 residues: CASTPGQHSKETQYF.